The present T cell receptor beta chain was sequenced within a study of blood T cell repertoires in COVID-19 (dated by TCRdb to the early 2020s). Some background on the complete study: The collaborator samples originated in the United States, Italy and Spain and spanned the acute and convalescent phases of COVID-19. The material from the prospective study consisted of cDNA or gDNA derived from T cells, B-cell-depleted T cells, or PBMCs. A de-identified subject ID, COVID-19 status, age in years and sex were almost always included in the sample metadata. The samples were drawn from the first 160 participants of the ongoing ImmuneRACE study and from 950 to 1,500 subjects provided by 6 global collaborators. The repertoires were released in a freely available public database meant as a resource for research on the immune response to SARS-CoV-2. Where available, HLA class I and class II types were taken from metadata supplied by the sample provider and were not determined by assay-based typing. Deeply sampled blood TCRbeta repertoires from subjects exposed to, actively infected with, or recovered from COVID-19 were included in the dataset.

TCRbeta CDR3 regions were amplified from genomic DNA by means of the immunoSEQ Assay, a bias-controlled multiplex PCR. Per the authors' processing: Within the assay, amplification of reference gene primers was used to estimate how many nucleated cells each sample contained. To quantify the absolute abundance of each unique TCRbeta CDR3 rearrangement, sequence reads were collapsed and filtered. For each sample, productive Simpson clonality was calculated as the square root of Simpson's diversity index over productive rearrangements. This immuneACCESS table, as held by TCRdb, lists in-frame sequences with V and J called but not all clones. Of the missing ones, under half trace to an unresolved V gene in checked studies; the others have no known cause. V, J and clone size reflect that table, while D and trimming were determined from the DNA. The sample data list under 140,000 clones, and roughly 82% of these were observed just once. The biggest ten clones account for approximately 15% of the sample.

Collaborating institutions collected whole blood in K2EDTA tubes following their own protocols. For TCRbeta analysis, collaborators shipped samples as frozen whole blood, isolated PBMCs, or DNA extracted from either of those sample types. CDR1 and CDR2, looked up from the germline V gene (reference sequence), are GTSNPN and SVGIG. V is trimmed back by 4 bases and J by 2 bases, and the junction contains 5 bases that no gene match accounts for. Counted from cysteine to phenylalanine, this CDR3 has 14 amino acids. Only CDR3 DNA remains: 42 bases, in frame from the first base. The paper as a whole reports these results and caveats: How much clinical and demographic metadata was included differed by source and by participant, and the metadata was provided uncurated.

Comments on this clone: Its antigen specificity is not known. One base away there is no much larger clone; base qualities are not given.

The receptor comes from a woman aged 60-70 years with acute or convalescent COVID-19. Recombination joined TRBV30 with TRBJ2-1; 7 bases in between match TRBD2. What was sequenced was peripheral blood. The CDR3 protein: CAWTAGVTYNEQFF. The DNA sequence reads TGTGCCTGGACCGCGGGGGTCACCTACAATGAGCAGTTCTTC.